Included here is one TCR beta chain sequence, with context. An input of roughly 0.5 to 1 ug of RNA was subjected to reverse transcription using random hexamers. Amplification of TCR beta CDR3 was carried out by immunoSEQ multiplex PCR, which covered 54 Vbeta and 13 Jbeta segments. Each CDR3 protein is one row after TCRdb ran MiXCR on the immunoSEQ multiplex PCR reads. Of some 260,000 distinct CDR3 sequences in the sample, approximately 84% were seen once. The data originate from a study of CD8 T cells in Susac syndrome. TEMRA cells were FACS-enriched, and CD8+ and CD4+ T cells were isolated negatively. The sample consisted of CD8+ T cells from PBMCs. The TCR was taken from a human donor with multiple sclerosis.

Here the CDR3 reads CASSFPERDAYSDTQYF. The CDR3 DNA sequence: TGTGCCAGCAGCTTCCCGGAGCGGGACGCCTACTCAGATACGCAGTATTTT. This chain uses TRBV7-8 with TRBJ2-3; 7 bases agree with TRBD2. Germline V CDR1 and CDR2: SGHVS, FQNEAQ. V gave up 3 bases and J gave up 4 bases; unmatched junction bases: 13. The CDR3 contains 17 residues. The full variable domain, its missing parts supplied by reference TRBV7-8 and TRBJ2-3, is GAGVSQSPRYKVAKRGQDVALRCDPISGHVSLFWYQQALGQGPEFLTYFQNEAQLDKSGLPSDRFFAERPEGSVSTLKIQRTQQEDSAVYLCASSFPERDAYSDTQYFGPGTRLTVL.